A single sample gave rise to the 23 T cell receptor beta chains below, sequenced in a study of CD4+ T cells in melanoma. Profiled with immunoSEQ multiplex PCR; TCRdb holds only in-frame clones, not every one. The sample includes roughly 54,000 clones, approximately 89% of them seen just once. Sequencing was performed on peripheral blood. These receptors were obtained from a human donor with melanoma.

The V call is TRBV28, the J call TRBJ1-1, with a possible D match to TRBD1 (5 bases). CDR3 length equals 14 residues. CDR1 is MDHEN, CDR2 SYDVKM, per germline. Trimming took 3 bases from V and 7 from J, leaving 15 bases between them. CDR3 amino acids: CASSLVPSQGEAFF. The CDR3 DNA sequence: TGTGCCAGCAGTTTGGTCCCTTCTCAGGGTGAAGCTTTCTTT.

The gene calls are TRBV7-8 and TRBJ2-1, with a possible D match to TRBD2 (5 bases). V lost 0 bases to trimming and J lost 4 bases, with 10 bases between them. The CDR3 runs to 15 residues. Germline V gene data show CDR1 as SGHVS and CDR2 as FQNEAQ. Here the CDR3 DNA reads TGTGCCAGCAGCTTAGCTATCCAGCGGTACAATGAGCAGTTCTTC. The encoded protein is CASSLAIQRYNEQFF.

This chain joins TRBV30 and TRBJ1-2, with TRBD1 as a possible D gene (6 bases). The CDR3 loop spans 12 amino acids. The V end lost 5 bases, the J end lost 5 bases, and 12 bases lay between the germline ends. Germline CDR1 reads GTSNPN; CDR2 reads SVGIG (reference sequence). CDR3 protein: CAWGEGGYGYTF. The CDR3 DNA is TGTGCCTGGGGCGAAGGGGGGTATGGCTACACCTTC.

This chain joins TRBV7-6 and TRBJ2-2; D is unresolved. The CDR3 spans 17 residues. From germline, CDR1 is SGHVS and CDR2 FNYEAQ. Trimming pared 1 base from V and 0 bases from J, leaving 12 bases between. The CDR3 loop reads CASSLEGQQSNTGELFF. CDR3 bases: TGTGCCAGCAGCTTAGAAGGTCAACAGTCGAACACCGGGGAGCTGTTTTTT.

This chain joins TRBV23-1 and TRBJ2-5; no definite D call. TRBV23-1 is an ORF, and what it does is uncertain. The CDR3 has 9 amino acids. Trimming removed 8 bases at V and 5 bases at J, with 3 bases between. The CDR3 sequence: CASEETQYF. The CDR3 bases are TGCGCCAGCGAGGAGACCCAGTACTTC.

This chain links TRBV2 with TRBJ1-2, with 11 bases lining up with TRBD1. CDR1 and CDR2 from the germline V gene are SNHLY and FYNNEI. The CDR3 extends over 14 amino acids. V was clipped by 4 bases and J by 7 bases; unmatched bases: 5. The CDR3 coding sequence is TGTGCCAGCAGTGTGGGGGACAGGGGGAGTGGCTACACCTTC. It specifies CASSVGDRGSGYTF.

The J gene is TRBJ2-1, the V gene TRBV4-3; 11 bases are shared with TRBD1. The CDR3 is 12 residues long. Germline lookup yields CDR1 LGHNA and CDR2 YSLEER. V was clipped by 2 bases and J by 16 bases; unmatched bases: 4. CDR3 in DNA: TGCGCCAGCAGCCAACCCGGACAGGGGGCATTCTTC. Translating gives CASSQPGQGAFF.

The CDR3 loop reads CASSLGRGLAGANVLTF. The CDR3 DNA reads as TGCGCCAGCAGCTTGGGGCGGGGGCTGGCTGGGGCCAACGTCCTGACTTTC. V is TRBV5-1 and J is TRBJ2-6; possibly TRBD2 for D (7 bases). V shed 0 bases and J shed 2 bases, with 12 bases lying between them. CDR1 is SGHRS and CDR2 is YFSETQ in the germline V gene. The CDR3 covers 17 residues.

This chain joins TRBV11-2 and TRBJ1-6, with 8 bases fitting TRBD1. The trim removed 6 bases at V and 7 bases at J, leaving 5 bases unmatched. Germline CDR1 reads SGHAT; CDR2 reads FQNNGV. The CDR3 is 14 amino acids. CDR3 in amino acids: CASRSQGVNSPLHF. CDR3 DNA: TGTGCCAGCAGATCACAGGGGGTAAATTCACCCCTCCACTTT.

For this clone: Mismatch with germline at one junction end may stem from a read error. The chain carries TRBV6-5 and TRBJ1-1, with 7 bases matching TRBD1. CDR1 is MNHEY and CDR2 is SVGAGI in the germline V gene. The CDR3 totals 14 residues. In nucleotides, the CDR3 is TGTGCCAGCAGTTACTCTCGACAGGGTATCGAGATGGTCTTT. Residues: CASSYSRQGIEMVF.

The chain has TRBV4-3 and TRBJ1-5; D unclear. The germline V gene encodes CDR1 LGHNA and CDR2 YSLEER. The CDR3 length is 13 residues. Trimming cost V 0 bases and J 9 bases, with 9 bases left between them. CDR3 in amino acids: CASSQDTKMPQHF. Written as DNA, the CDR3 is TGCGCCAGCAGCCAAGACACTAAGATGCCCCAGCATTTT.

The chain links TRBV30 to TRBJ1-3; D not certain. Trimming shortened V by 1 base and J by 0 bases, and 4 bases separated the two germline ends. The CDR3 runs to 13 residues. The germline V gene has CDR1 GTSNPN and CDR2 SVGIG (reference sequence). The CDR3 reads CAWSGGSGNTIYF. In DNA form, the CDR3 reads TGTGCCTGGAGTGGTGGCTCTGGAAACACCATATATTTT.

The gene calls are TRBV7-8 and TRBJ1-6, with D uncertain. V was clipped by 5 bases and J by 1 base, with 18 bases between them. Germline CDR1 is SGHVS and CDR2 is FQNEAQ. The CDR3 covers 18 residues. This CDR3 is CASSPRSRWFSYNSPLHF. The CDR3 DNA is TGTGCCAGCAGCCCACGATCCCGGTGGTTTTCCTATAATTCACCCCTCCACTTT.

The CDR3 is CASSSEEGSTSWNQPQHF. The CDR3 DNA follows: TGTGCCAGCAGTTCGGAAGAGGGGTCGACGTCTTGGAATCAGCCCCAGCATTTT. The gene calls are TRBV2 and TRBJ1-5, with TRBD1 as a possible D gene (5 bases). The CDR3 covers 18 residues. Per germline, CDR1 SNHLY and CDR2 FYNNEI. The V end lost 5 bases, the J end lost 4 bases, and 24 bases lay between the germline ends. The full variable domain, completed using reference TRBV2 and TRBJ1-5, is EPEVTQTPSHQVTQMGQEVILRCVPISNHLYFYWYRQILGQKVEFLVSFYNNEISEKSEIFDDQFSVERPDGSNFTLKIRSTKLEDSAMYFCASSSEEGSTSWNQPQHFGDGTRLSIL.

V gene TRBV15 combines with J gene TRBJ1-1; D perhaps matches TRBD1 (5 bases). The germline V and J ends were trimmed by 6 bases and 3 bases, with 8 bases remaining between them. This CDR3 has 12 residues. Germline V CDR1 and CDR2: LNHNV, YYDKDF (reference sequence). This CDR3 reads CATSKQDTEAFF. Written as DNA, the CDR3 is TGTGCCACCAGTAAACAGGACACTGAAGCTTTCTTT.

The V and J genes are TRBV4-1 and TRBJ1-4; D gene ambiguous. V lost 0 bases to trimming and J lost 4 bases, with 9 bases between them. This CDR3 is 15 amino acids long. CDR1 is MGHRA, CDR2 YSYEKL, per germline. The chain's CDR3 is CASSQDGRNNEKLFF. The CDR3 DNA follows: TGCGCCAGCAGCCAAGATGGGCGGAATAATGAAAAACTGTTTTTT.

V gene TRBV7-2 combines with J gene TRBJ1-2; 7 bases are shared with TRBD1. V lost 4 bases, J lost 4 bases, and 12 bases stayed unmatched. The CDR3 extends over 16 amino acids. Germline CDR1 reads SGHTA; CDR2 reads FQGNSA. For the CDR3, the DNA is TGTGCCAGCAGCTCCGCTCACAGGGGAACTACCTATGGCTACACCTTC. It yields the protein CASSSAHRGTTYGYTF. Looking up the rest from reference TRBV7-2 and TRBJ1-2 gives the full variable domain: GAGVSQSPSNKVTEKGKDVELRCDPISGHTALYWYRQSLGQGLEFLIYFQGNSAPDKSGLPSDRFSAERTGGSVSTLTIQRTQQEDSAVYLCASSSAHRGTTYGYTFGSGTRLTVV.

V usage is TRBV19 and J usage is TRBJ1-2; D possibly corresponds to TRBD1 (6 bases). Germline V gives CDR1 LNHDA, CDR2 SQIVND (reference sequence). The V gene lost 1 base and the J gene lost 5 bases, with 14 bases spanning the gap. The CDR3 totals 15 residues. The CDR3 region has the DNA TGTGCCAGTAGTATAGGCAGACGGCAGGGGTATGGCTACACCTTC. Its translation: CASSIGRRQGYGYTF. Full variable domain (missing parts from reference TRBV19 and TRBJ1-2): DGGITQSPKYLFRKEGQNVTLSCEQNLNHDAMYWYRQDPGQGLRLIYYSQIVNDFQKGDIAEGYSVSREKKESFPLTVTSAQKNPTAFYLCASSIGRRQGYGYTFGSGTRLTVV.

This clone appeared a single time. The chain joins TRBV7-3 to TRBJ2-1; possibly TRBD2 for D (7 bases). Trimming took 3 bases from V and 0 from J, leaving 9 bases between them. Per the germline V gene, CDR1 is SGHTA and CDR2 is FQGTGA. This CDR3 spans 15 amino acids. This CDR3 is CASSLGGPSYNEQFF. CDR3 nucleotides: TGTGCCAGCAGCTTGGGGGGGCCCTCCTACAATGAGCAGTTCTTC.

This clone is medium-sized in the sample. The CDR3 spells CASSQDSPGREKLFF. CDR3 nucleotide sequence: TGCGCCAGCAGCCAAGATTCACCGGGCCGGGAAAAACTGTTTTTT. The chain employs TRBV4-3 and TRBJ1-4; D gene ambiguous. Trimming took off 0 bases at V and 8 bases at J, with 13 bases between the two ends. Per germline, CDR1 LGHNA and CDR2 YSLEER. The CDR3 covers 15 residues.

The chain links TRBV5-1 to TRBJ1-1; the D gene is possibly TRBD1 (5 bases). Trimming stripped 1 base from V and 6 bases from J, with 13 bases between. This CDR3 comprises 14 residues. The germline gives CDR1 SGHRS, CDR2 YFSETQ. The chain's CDR3 is CASSLRGRDPEAFF. In DNA form, the CDR3 reads TGCGCCAGCAGCTTGAGGGGACGGGATCCTGAAGCTTTCTTT.

This chain joins TRBV7-8 and TRBJ1-2; D uncertain. The CDR3 length is 12 residues. With 5 bases removed from V and 8 bases from J, the gap between germline ends came to 12 bases. Germline V gene data show CDR1 as SGHVS and CDR2 as FQNEAQ. The CDR3 spells CASSTKGRGYTF. The CDR3 bases are TGTGCCAGCAGCACGAAGGGTCGGGGCTACACCTTC.

V and J are TRBV19 and TRBJ2-2, with no clear D. CDR1 is LNHDA and CDR2 is SQIVND in the germline V gene (reference sequence). The CDR3 has 17 residues. The V end lost 3 bases, the J end lost 4 bases, and 18 bases lay between the germline ends. The CDR3 region is CASSIVGRSVLTGELFF. The CDR3 DNA reads as TGTGCCAGTAGTATTGTGGGAAGGTCAGTCCTCACCGGGGAGCTGTTTTTT.